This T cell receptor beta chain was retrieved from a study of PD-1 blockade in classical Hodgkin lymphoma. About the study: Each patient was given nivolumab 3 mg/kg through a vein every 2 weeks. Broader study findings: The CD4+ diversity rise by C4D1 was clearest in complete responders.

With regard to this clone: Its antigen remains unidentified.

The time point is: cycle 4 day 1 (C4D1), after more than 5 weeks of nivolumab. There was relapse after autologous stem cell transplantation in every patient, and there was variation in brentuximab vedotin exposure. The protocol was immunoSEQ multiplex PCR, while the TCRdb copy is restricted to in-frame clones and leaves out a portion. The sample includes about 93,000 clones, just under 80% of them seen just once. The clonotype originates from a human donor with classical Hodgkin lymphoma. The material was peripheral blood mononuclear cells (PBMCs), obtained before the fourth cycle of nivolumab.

CDR3 DNA sequence: TGTGCCAGCAGCTTACGGACAGCCTCATCTCCCGAGCAGTACTTC. Translation gives CASSLRTASSPEQYF. The gene calls are TRBV11-2 and TRBJ2-7, with a possible D match to TRBD1 (6 bases). Germline-derived CDR1 and CDR2 are SGHAT and FQNNGV. The CDR3 runs 15 residues. Trimming took 2 bases from V and 6 from J, leaving 17 bases between them.